A single sample gave rise to the 5 T cell receptor beta chains below, sequenced in a study of T cells in localized non-small cell lung cancer. Generated by immunoSEQ multiplex PCR, the TCRdb table keeps only in-frame clones and is missing some. The table has about 45,000 clones, 75% to 95% seen once. The sample in question was PBMCs, obtained before any cancer treatment. These receptors were obtained from a woman aged 35 to 69 with stage II lung adenocarcinoma.

V gene TRBV2 combines with J gene TRBJ1-1; a possible D gene is TRBD1 (6 bases). The CDR3 extends over 15 amino acids. V lost 2 bases and J 0 bases, leaving 10 bases between the germline ends. The germline gives CDR1 SNHLY, CDR2 FYNNEI. The CDR3 nucleotides read TGTGCCAGCAGTGAAACAGGGTTCATGAACACTGAAGCTTTCTTT. Encoded protein: CASSETGFMNTEAFF.

The chain has TRBV6-4 and TRBJ1-2; D gene unclear. This CDR3 contains 15 residues. From germline, CDR1 is MRHNA and CDR2 SNTAGT. The V end was cut by 3 bases, the J end by 4 bases, with 15 bases between. The CDR3 coding sequence is TGTGCCAGCAGTGATTCCCCGGACGGGTCCTATGGCTACACCTTC. It encodes CASSDSPDGSYGYTF.

V usage is TRBV9 and J usage is TRBJ2-3; D remains ambiguous. Germline V gives CDR1 SGDLS, CDR2 YYNGEE. Trimming shortened V by 4 bases and J by 0 bases, and 6 bases separated the two germline ends. This CDR3 region has 13 residues. CDR3 in amino acids: CASSIDSTDTQYF. As DNA, the CDR3 is TGTGCCAGCAGCATCGACAGCACAGATACGCAGTATTTT.

The rearrangement joins TRBV4-1 to TRBJ2-1, with a possible D match to TRBD2 (5 bases). Germline lookup yields CDR1 MGHRA and CDR2 YSYEKL. V lost 1 base to trimming and J lost 10 bases, with 14 bases between them. The CDR3 length is 14 residues. The CDR3 nucleotides read TGCGCCAGCAGCCAAGTTCCAAGGGCTAGCGAGCAGTTCTTC. This codes for CASSQVPRASEQFF.

The chain links TRBV7-9 to TRBJ2-7; 10 bases align to TRBD1. The CDR3 extends over 15 amino acids. Trimming removed 3 bases from V and 2 bases from J; junction bases left unmatched: 4. CDR1 and CDR2 from the germline V gene are SEHNR and FQNEAQ (reference sequence). The CDR3 DNA sequence: TGTGCCAGCAGCTTCGGGACAGGGGATACCTACGAGCAGTACTTC. Protein product: CASSFGTGDTYEQYF.